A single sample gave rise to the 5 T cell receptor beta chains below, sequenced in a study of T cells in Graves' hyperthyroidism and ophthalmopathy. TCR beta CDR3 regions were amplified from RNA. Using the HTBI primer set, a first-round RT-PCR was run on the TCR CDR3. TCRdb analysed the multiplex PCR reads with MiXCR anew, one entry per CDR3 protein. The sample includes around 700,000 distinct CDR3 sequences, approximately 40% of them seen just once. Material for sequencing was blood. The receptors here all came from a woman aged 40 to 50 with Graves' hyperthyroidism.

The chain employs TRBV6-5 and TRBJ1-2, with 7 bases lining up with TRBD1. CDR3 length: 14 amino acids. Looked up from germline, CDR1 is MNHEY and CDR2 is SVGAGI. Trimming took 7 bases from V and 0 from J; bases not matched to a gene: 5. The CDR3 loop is CASKGQGANYGYTF. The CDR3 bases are TGTGCCAGCAAGGGGCAGGGGGCTAACTATGGCTACACCTTC.

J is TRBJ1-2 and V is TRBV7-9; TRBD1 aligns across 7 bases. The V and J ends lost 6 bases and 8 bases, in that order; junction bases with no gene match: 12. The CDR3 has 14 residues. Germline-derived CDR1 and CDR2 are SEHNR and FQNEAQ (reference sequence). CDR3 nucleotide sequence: TGTGCCAGCAGGCCCTCGGCAGGGGGTCCCGGCTACACCTTC. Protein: CASRPSAGGPGYTF.

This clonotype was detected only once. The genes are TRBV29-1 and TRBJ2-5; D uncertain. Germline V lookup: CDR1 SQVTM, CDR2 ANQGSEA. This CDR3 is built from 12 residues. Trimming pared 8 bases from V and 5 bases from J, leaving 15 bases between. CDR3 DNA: TGCAGCCGGTTCGGGTTGAGGGAGACCCAGTACTTC. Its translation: CSRFGLRETQYF. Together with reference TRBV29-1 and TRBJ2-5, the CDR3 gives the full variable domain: SAVISQKPSRDICQRGTSLTIQCQVDSQVTMMFWYRQQPGQSLTLIATANQGSEATYESGFVIDKFPISRPNLTFSTLTVSNMSPEDSSIYLCSRFGLRETQYFGPGTRLLVL.

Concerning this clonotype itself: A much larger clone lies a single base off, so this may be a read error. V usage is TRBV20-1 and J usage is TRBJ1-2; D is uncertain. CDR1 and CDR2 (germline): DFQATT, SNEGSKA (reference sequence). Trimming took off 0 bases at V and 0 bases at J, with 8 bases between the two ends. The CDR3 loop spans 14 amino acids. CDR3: CSARDQFANYGYTF. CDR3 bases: TGCAGTGCTAGAGATCAGTTCGCTAACTATGGCTACACCTTC.

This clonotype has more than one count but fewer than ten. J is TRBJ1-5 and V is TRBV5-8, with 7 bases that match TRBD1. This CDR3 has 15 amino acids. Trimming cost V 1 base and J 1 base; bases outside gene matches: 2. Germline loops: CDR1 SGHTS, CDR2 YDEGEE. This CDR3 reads CASSLQGGSNQPQHF. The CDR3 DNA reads TGTGCCAGCAGCTTGCAGGGGGGGAGCAATCAGCCCCAGCATTTT. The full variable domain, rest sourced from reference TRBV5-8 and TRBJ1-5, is EAGVTQSPTHLIKTRGQQATLRCSPISGHTSVYWYQQALGLGLQFLLWYDEGEERNRGNFPPRFSGRQFPNYSSELNVNALELEDSALYLCASSLQGGSNQPQHFGDGTRLSIL.